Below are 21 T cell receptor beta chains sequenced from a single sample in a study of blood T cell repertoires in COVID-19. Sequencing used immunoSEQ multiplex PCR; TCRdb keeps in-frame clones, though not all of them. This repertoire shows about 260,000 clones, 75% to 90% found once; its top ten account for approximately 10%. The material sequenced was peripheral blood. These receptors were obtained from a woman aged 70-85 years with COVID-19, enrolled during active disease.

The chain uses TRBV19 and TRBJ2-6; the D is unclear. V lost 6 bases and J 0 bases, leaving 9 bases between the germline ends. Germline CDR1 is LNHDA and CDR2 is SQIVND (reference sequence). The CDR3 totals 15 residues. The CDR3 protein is CASRMTLSGANVLTF. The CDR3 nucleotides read TGTGCCAGTAGGATGACACTCTCTGGGGCCAACGTCCTGACTTTC. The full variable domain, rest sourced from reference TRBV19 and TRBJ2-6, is DGGITQSPKYLFRKEGQNVTLSCEQNLNHDAMYWYRQDPGQGLRLIYYSQIVNDFQKGDIAEGYSVSREKKESFPLTVTSAQKNPTAFYLCASRMTLSGANVLTFGAGSRLTVL.

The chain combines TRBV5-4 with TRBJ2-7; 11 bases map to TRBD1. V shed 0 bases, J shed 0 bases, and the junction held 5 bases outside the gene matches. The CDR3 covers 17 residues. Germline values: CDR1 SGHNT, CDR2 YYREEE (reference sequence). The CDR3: CASSLGGQGGSSYEQYF. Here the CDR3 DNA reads TGTGCCAGCAGCTTGGGGGGACAGGGGGGAAGCTCCTACGAGCAGTACTTC.

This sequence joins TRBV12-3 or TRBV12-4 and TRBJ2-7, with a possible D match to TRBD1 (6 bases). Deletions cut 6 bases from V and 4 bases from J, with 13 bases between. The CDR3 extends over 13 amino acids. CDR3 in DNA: TGTGCCAGCAGCAGACACCAGGGGTACGAGCAGTACTTC. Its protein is CASSRHQGYEQYF.

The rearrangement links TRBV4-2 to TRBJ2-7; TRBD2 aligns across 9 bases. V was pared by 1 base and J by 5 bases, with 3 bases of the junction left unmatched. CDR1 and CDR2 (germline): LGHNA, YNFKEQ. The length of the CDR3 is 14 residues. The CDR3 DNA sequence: TGTGCCAGCAGCCAAGTAGCGGGAGTAGACGAGCAGTACTTC. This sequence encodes CASSQVAGVDEQYF.

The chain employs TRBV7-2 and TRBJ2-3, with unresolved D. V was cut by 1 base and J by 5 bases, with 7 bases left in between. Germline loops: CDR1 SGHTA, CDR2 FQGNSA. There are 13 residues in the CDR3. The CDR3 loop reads CASSLEVRDTQYF. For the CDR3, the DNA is TGTGCCAGCAGCTTAGAAGTTAGAGATACGCAGTATTTT.

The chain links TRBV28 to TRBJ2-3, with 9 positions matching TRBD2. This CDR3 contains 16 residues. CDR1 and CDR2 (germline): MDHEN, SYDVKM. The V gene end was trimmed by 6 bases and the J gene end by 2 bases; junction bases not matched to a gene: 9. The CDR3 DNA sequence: TGTGCCAGCAGCGGTAGCGGGAGCGTTGACACAGATACGCAGTATTTT. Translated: CASSGSGSVDTDTQYF.

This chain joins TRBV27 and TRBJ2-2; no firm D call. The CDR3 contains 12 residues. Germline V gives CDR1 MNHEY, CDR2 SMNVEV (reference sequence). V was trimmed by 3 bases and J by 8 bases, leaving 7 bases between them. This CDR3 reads CASSLSIGELFF. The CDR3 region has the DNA TGTGCCAGCAGTTTGAGCATTGGGGAGCTGTTTTTT.

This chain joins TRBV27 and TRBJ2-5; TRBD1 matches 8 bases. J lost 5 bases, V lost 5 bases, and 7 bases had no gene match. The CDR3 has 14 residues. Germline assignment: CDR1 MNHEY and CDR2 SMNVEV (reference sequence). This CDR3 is CASSPSPGGETQYF. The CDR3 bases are TGTGCCAGCAGTCCTTCCCCAGGGGGCGAGACCCAGTACTTC.

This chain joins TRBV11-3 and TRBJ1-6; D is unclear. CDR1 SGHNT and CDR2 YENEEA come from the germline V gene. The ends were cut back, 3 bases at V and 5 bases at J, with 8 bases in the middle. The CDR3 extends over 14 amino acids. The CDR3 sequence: CASSFSQDNSPLHF. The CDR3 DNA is TGTGCCAGCAGCTTCAGCCAGGATAATTCACCCCTCCACTTT.

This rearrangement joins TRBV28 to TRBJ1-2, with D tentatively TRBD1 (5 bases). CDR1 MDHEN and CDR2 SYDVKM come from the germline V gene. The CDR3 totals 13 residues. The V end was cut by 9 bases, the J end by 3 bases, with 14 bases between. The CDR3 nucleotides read TGTGCCAGTCTTCGGGGGGAGGACTATGGCTACACCTTC. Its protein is CASLRGEDYGYTF.

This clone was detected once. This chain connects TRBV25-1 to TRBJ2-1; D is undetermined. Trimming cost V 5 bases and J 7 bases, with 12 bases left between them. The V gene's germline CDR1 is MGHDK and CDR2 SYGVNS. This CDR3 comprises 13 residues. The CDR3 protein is CASSLGLPNEQFF. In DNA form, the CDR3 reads TGTGCCAGCAGTCTGGGCTTACCTAATGAGCAGTTCTTC.

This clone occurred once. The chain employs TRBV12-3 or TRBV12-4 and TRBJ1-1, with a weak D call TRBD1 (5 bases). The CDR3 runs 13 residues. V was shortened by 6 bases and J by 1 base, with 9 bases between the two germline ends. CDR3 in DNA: TGTGCCAGCAGCATGACAGAGAACACTGAAGCTTTCTTT. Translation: CASSMTENTEAFF.

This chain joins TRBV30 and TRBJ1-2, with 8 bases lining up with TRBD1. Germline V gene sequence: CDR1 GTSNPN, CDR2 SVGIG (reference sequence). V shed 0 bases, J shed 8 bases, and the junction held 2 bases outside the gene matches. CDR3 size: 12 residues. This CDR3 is CAWSVGQGGYTF. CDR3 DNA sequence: TGTGCCTGGAGTGTAGGACAGGGAGGCTACACCTTC.

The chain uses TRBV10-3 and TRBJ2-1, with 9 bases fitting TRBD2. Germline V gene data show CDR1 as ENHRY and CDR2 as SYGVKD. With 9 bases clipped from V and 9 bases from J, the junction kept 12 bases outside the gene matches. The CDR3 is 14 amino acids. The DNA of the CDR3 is TGTGCCATGGCAAGACTAGCGGAGGCCGGTGAGCAGTTCTTC. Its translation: CAMARLAEAGEQFF.

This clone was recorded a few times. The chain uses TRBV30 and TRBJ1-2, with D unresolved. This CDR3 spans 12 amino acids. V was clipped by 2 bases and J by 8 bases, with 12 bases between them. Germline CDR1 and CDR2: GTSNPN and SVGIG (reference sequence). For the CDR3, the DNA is TGTGCCTGGAGTCCGGGGTCCGGGGGCTACACCTTC. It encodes CAWSPGSGGYTF.

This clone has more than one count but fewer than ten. The CDR3 sequence is CASSSDYYGYTF. The CDR3 nucleotides read TGTGCCAGTAGTTCCGACTATTATGGCTACACCTTC. V gene TRBV19 combines with J gene TRBJ1-2, with D unresolved. Germline V gene lookup returns CDR1 LNHDA and CDR2 SQIVND (reference sequence). The ends were cut back, 5 bases at V and 5 bases at J, with 9 bases in the middle. CDR3 length: 12 residues.

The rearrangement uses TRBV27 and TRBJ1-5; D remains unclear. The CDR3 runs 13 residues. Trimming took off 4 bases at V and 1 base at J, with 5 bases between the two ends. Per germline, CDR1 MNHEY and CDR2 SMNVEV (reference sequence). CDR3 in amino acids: CASSSMSNQPQHF. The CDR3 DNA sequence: TGTGCCAGCAGTTCCATGAGCAATCAGCCCCAGCATTTT.

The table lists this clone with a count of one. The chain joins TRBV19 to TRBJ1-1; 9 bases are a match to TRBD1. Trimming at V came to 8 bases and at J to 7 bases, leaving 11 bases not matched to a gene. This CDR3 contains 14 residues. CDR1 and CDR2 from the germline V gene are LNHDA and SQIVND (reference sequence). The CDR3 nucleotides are TGTGCCAGTTTTAACAGGGGGCGTACGGGTGAAGCTTTCTTT. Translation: CASFNRGRTGEAFF.

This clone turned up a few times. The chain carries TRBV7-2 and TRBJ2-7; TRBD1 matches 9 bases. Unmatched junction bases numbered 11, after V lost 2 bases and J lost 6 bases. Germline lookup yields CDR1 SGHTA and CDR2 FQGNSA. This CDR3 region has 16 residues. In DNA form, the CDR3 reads TGTGCCAGCAGCTTAAATCAGGGACAGGGTAGAACCGAGCAGTACTTC. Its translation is CASSLNQGQGRTEQYF.

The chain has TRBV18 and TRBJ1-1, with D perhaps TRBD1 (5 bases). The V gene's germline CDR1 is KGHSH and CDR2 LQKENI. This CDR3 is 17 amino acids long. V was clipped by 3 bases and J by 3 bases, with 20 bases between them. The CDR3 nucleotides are TGTGCCAGCTCACCTTCGGGGGACGACGAGTGGGACACTGAAGCTTTCTTT. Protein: CASSPSGDDEWDTEAFF.

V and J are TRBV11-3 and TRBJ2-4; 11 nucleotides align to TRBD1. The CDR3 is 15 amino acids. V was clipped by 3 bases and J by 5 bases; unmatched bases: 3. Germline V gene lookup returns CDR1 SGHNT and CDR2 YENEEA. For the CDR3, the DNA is TGTGCCAGCAGCTTGGGGACAGGGGGTGAAAACATTCAGTACTTC. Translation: CASSLGTGGENIQYF.